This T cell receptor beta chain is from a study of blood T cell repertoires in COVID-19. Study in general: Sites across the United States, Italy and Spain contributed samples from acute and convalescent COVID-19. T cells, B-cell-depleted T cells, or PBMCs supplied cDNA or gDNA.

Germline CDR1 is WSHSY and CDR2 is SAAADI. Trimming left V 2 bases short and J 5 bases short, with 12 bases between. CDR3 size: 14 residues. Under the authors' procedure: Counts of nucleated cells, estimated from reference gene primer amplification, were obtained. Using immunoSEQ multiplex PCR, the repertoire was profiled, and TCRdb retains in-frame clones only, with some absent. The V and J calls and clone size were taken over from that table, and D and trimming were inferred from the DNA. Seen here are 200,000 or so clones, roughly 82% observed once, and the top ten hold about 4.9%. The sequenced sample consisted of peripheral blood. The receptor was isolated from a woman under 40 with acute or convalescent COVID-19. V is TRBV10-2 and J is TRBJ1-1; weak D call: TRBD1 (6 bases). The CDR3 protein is CASSELQGITEAFF. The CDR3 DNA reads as TGCGCCAGCAGTGAGCTGCAGGGGATAACTGAAGCTTTCTTT.